The sequence of this T cell receptor (beta chain) was determined in a study of blood T cell repertoires in COVID-19. This CDR3 has 14 amino acids. Individuals in the exposed group had encountered a COVID-19 case within 2 weeks preceding study entry. Clones were read by immunoSEQ multiplex PCR, and TCRdb kept only the in-frame ones, dropping some. This table holds about 270,000 clones, approximately 89% found once. This TCR was recovered from a man aged 35-49 years who had been exposed to COVID-19. V and J are TRBV21-1 and TRBJ2-5; the table's D call of TRBD1 was not tested on the DNA. TRBV21-1 is annotated as a pseudogene. Sequenced sample: PBMCs or T cells enriched from blood (not recorded which). The CDR3 DNA reads as TGTGCCAGCAGCAAAGGACAGAGTGAAGAGACCCAGTACTTC. Its translation: CASSKGQSEETQYF.